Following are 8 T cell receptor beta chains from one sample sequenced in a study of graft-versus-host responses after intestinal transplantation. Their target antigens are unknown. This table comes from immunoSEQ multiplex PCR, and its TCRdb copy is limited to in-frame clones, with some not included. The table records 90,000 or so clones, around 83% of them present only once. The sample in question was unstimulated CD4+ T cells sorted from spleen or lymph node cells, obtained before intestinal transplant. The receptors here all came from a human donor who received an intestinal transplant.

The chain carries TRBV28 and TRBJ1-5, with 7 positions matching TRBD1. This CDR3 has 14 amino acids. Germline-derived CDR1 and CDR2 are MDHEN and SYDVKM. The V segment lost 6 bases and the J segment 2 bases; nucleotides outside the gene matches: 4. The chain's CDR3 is CASSDDRGNQPQHF. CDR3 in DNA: TGTGCCAGCAGCGACGACAGGGGCAATCAGCCCCAGCATTTT. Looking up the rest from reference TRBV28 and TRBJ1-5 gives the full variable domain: DVKVTQSSRYLVKRTGEKVFLECVQDMDHENMFWYRQDPGLGLRLIYFSYDVKMKEKGDIPEGYSVSREKKERFSLILESASTNQTSMYLCASSDDRGNQPQHFGDGTRLSIL.

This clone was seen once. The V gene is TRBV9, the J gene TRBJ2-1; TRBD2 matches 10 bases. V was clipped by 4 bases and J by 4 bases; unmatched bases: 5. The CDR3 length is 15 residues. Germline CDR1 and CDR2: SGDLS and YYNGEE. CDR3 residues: CASSPLAGGYNEQFF. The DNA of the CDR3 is TGTGCCAGCAGCCCCTTAGCGGGGGGATACAATGAGCAGTTCTTC.

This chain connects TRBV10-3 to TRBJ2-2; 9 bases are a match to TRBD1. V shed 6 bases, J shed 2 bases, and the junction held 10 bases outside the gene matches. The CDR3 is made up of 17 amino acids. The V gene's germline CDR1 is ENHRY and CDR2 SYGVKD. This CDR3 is CAIRRGQGLVNTGELFF. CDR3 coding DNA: TGTGCCATCAGGAGGGGACAGGGCTTAGTCAACACCGGGGAGCTGTTTTTT.

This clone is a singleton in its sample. DNA of the CDR3: TGTGCCAGCAGCTCAAGGGCGGCGGGAGTAGTAGAGACCCAGTACTTC. It specifies CASSSRAAGVVETQYF. The genes are TRBV5-6 and TRBJ2-5, with TRBD2 matching over 7 bases. The V and J ends lost 3 bases and 4 bases, in that order; junction bases with no gene match: 12. Per the germline V gene, CDR1 is SGHDT and CDR2 is YYEEEE. The CDR3 runs 16 residues.

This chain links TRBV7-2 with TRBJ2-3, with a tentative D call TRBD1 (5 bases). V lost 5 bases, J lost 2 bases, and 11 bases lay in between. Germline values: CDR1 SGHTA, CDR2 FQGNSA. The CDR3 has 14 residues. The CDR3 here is CASSPMTVTDTQYF. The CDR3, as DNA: TGTGCCAGCAGCCCCATGACAGTCACAGATACGCAGTATTTT.

In DNA, the CDR3 is TGTGCCAGCAGTGGGCTTCTAGCGGGAGGATATGAGCAGTTCTTC. Its protein is CASSGLLAGGYEQFF. The chain combines TRBV28 with TRBJ2-1; TRBD2 agrees at 11 bases. V shed 5 bases, J shed 8 bases, and the junction held 8 bases outside the gene matches. Germline V gene lookup returns CDR1 MDHEN and CDR2 SYDVKM. This CDR3 has 15 residues. Together with reference TRBV28 and TRBJ2-1, the CDR3 gives the full variable domain: DVKVTQSSRYLVKRTGEKVFLECVQDMDHENMFWYRQDPGLGLRLIYFSYDVKMKEKGDIPEGYSVSREKKERFSLILESASTNQTSMYLCASSGLLAGGYEQFFGPGTRLTVL.

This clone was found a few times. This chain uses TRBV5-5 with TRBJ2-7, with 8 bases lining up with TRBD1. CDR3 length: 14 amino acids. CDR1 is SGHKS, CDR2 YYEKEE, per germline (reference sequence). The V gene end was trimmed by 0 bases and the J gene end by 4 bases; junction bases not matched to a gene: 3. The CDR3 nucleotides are TGTGCCAGCAGCTTGGGGACAGGGCCGTACGAGCAGTACTTC. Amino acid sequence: CASSLGTGPYEQYF.

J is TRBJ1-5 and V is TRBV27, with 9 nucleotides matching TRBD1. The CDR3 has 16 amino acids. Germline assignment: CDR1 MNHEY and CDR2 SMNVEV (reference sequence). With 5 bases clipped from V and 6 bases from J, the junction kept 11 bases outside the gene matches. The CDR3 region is CASSPRQGGGRQPQHF. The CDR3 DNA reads TGTGCCAGCAGTCCCCGACAGGGGGGAGGTCGTCAGCCCCAGCATTTT.